This entry describes one T cell receptor beta chain. This receptor's antigen is unknown. The input lacks base qualities; no much larger clone sits a single base away. Reading from cysteine to phenylalanine, the CDR3 counts 13 amino acids. The kept DNA is CDR3 alone, 39 bases in frame from the first base. CDR1 and CDR2, per the germline V gene (reference sequence), are SGHAT and FQDESV. V loses 5 bases of germline sequence and J loses 6 bases, and the interval between the two ends is 10 bases. No immune events, such as infections, were documented for the healthy donors during the collection period. Healthy-donor blood repertoires served as a training cohort to calibrate time-dependent variance in a beta-binomial model of T-cell clone differential abundance. The training cohort comprised about ten healthy donors, 3 female and 7 male. Donor ages ranged from about 29 to 70 years, with an average of 43 years. Whole blood was collected from each healthy donor at three time points spaced around 2 weeks apart and obtained from a commercial supplier. Genomic DNA was extracted from unsorted whole blood for immunosequencing.

The record originates from a study of identifying expanded T cells in peripheral blood (dated by TCRdb to about 2019). With regard to the full study: Technical replicates were generated by sequencing separate aliquots of the same genomic DNA pool, and four replicates were compared pairwise. Broader findings and caveats from the paper: The authors expected that over much longer intervals, such as months to years, biological variance in healthy repertoires might increase even further. Across all healthy-donor time intervals, the beta-binomial model significantly cut both the number of clones called differentially abundant and the false-positive rate. The binomial model flagged about 1.2 differentially abundant clones between technical replicates, compared with about 16 over about two weeks and 19 to 20 over around four weeks. Across all healthy donors, variance in clone template counts between approximately two-week samples was found to increase significantly with total template count.

TCRbeta CDR3 regions were profiled by bias-controlled multiplex PCR amplification of genomic DNA with the immunoSEQ Assay. On the study's bioinformatics: To quantify the absolute abundance of each unique TCRbeta CDR3 region, the sequences were collapsed and filtered. Two models were used to test differential abundance: a binomial model (Fisher-equivalent) and a beta-binomial model that adds time-dependent variance fitted from healthy donors. Clones with fewer than 5 combined templates were removed, and differential abundance was called for clones with a Benjamini-Hochberg FDR below 0.01. Using the form v = (b*log(k)+a)^2, the beta-binomial variance was modeled as a function of the total template count across the two samples. Sourced from immuneACCESS, this table was stored by TCRdb with only in-frame sequences that have V and J called. A share of the clones is absent; for the studies checked, an unresolved V gene accounts for under half, and the remainder has no known explanation. The V and J calls and the clone size are those of that table, but D and trimming were determined from the DNA. Here the sample has about 76,000 clones; 70% to 90% occur a single time. The ten largest clones represent around 19% of the sample.

Sequenced: blood. The rearranged segments are TRBV11-1 and TRBJ2-2; the D gene is perhaps TRBD1, from 5 matching bases. This receptor was identified in a person aged 18 to 75 in good health. The CDR3 reads CASSTRVSGELFF. In nucleotides, the sequence is TGTGCCAGCAGCACCAGGGTTTCCGGGGAGCTGTTTTTT.